This is a list of T cell receptor beta chains from one sample in a study of T cell changes during pregnancy in multiple sclerosis. Clones were sequenced by immunoSEQ multiplex PCR, and TCRdb holds only the in-frame ones, with some missing. The sample consists of about 31,000 clones, about 92% of them appearing once. The sample was CD4+ T cells from peripheral blood mononuclear cells, taken in the second trimester of pregnancy. These receptors were collected from a female donor with multiple sclerosis, enrolled in a pregnancy study. Each CDR3 is given with its conserved first and last residue. The D gene is left open where the match is weak. Some rows have no size entry. The others give once, few or many, or a class for an expanded clone.

v_gene: TRBV7-2; j_gene: TRBJ2-1; d_gene: -; abundance: once; CDR3aa: CASSLYKGYNEQFF; CDR3nt: TGTGCCAGCAGCTTGTATAAGGGGTACAATGAGCAGTTCTTC
v_gene: TRBV5-1; j_gene: TRBJ1-4; d_gene: -; abundance: -; CDR3aa: CASSPYSGANEKLFF; CDR3nt: TGCGCCAGCAGCCCGTACTCCGGGGCTAATGAAAAACTGTTTTTT
v_gene: TRBV11-2; j_gene: TRBJ1-1; d_gene: TRBD1; abundance: once; CDR3aa: CASSSRTGGVEAFF; CDR3nt: TGTGCCAGCAGCTCCCGAACAGGGGGCGTAGAAGCTTTCTTT
v_gene: TRBV5-4; j_gene: TRBJ1-4; d_gene: TRBD1; abundance: -; CDR3aa: CASSIRTGTNEKLFF; CDR3nt: TGTGCCAGCAGCATACGGACAGGGACTAATGAAAAACTGTTTTTT
v_gene: TRBV5-1; j_gene: TRBJ2-7; d_gene: TRBD1; abundance: -; CDR3aa: CASSLGVGQVAYEQYF; CDR3nt: TGCGCCAGCAGCTTGGGGGTCGGACAGGTTGCCTACGAGCAGTACTTC
v_gene: TRBV2; j_gene: TRBJ1-1; d_gene: -; abundance: -; CDR3aa: CASRSGTGFMNTEAFF; CDR3nt: TGTGCCAGCAGGTCGGGTACAGGATTTATGAACACTGAAGCTTTCTTT
v_gene: TRBV30; j_gene: TRBJ2-7; d_gene: -; abundance: -; CDR3aa: CAWRRDGSYEQYF; CDR3nt: TGTGCCTGGAGGCGGGACGGCTCCTACGAGCAGTACTTC
v_gene: TRBV11-2; j_gene: TRBJ2-1; d_gene: -; abundance: -; CDR3aa: CASRIPGGPYNEQFF; CDR3nt: TGTGCCAGCAGAATCCCAGGGGGGCCTTACAATGAGCAGTTCTTC
v_gene: TRBV30; j_gene: TRBJ2-4; d_gene: TRBD1; abundance: -; CDR3aa: CAWTGQNIQYF; CDR3nt: TGTGCGTGGACAGGGCAAAACATTCAGTACTTC
v_gene: TRBV6-4; j_gene: TRBJ1-1; d_gene: -; abundance: -; CDR3aa: CASSFDMGNTEAFF; CDR3nt: TGTGCCAGCAGTTTCGACATGGGGAACACTGAAGCTTTCTTT
v_gene: TRBV4-1; j_gene: TRBJ2-5; d_gene: -; abundance: -; CDR3aa: CASSQIGRAETQYF; CDR3nt: TGCGCCAGCAGCCAAATTGGGCGCGCAGAGACCCAGTACTTC
v_gene: TRBV18; j_gene: TRBJ2-7; d_gene: TRBD2; abundance: -; CDR3aa: CASSMGGLEGRRQYF; CDR3nt: TGTGCCAGCTCGATGGGAGGACTAGAAGGACGGCGGCAGTACTTC
v_gene: TRBV28; j_gene: TRBJ2-3; d_gene: -; abundance: -; CDR3aa: CASSPRMTPGPDTQYF; CDR3nt: TGTGCCAGCAGTCCCCGAATGACCCCAGGCCCAGATACGCAGTATTTT
v_gene: TRBV19; j_gene: TRBJ1-1; d_gene: -; abundance: -; CDR3aa: CASSPRPVQGNTEAFF; CDR3nt: TGTGCCAGTAGTCCCCGGCCCGTACAGGGGAACACTGAAGCTTTCTTT
v_gene: TRBV15; j_gene: TRBJ1-5; d_gene: -; abundance: once; CDR3aa: CATSRDPGVGQPQHF; CDR3nt: TGTGCCACCAGCAGAGATCCAGGGGTAGGTCAGCCCCAGCATTTT
v_gene: TRBV30; j_gene: TRBJ1-5; d_gene: -; abundance: -; CDR3aa: CAWSLKQPNQPQHF; CDR3nt: TGTGCCTGGAGTCTCAAACAGCCCAATCAGCCCCAGCATTTT
v_gene: TRBV5-1; j_gene: TRBJ1-1; d_gene: -; abundance: -; CDR3aa: CASSSRGLQNTEAFF; CDR3nt: TGCGCCAGCAGCTCACGGGGTCTGCAGAACACTGAAGCTTTCTTT
v_gene: TRBV19; j_gene: TRBJ1-4; d_gene: -; abundance: -; CDR3aa: CASSRSLQSRGNEKLFF; CDR3nt: TGTGCCAGTAGTCGATCTTTGCAGAGCAGGGGAAATGAAAAACTGTTTTTT
v_gene: TRBV10-2; j_gene: TRBJ2-1; d_gene: TRBD2; abundance: once; CDR3aa: CASRGPRGLAGANEQFF; CDR3nt: TGCGCCAGCAGAGGCCCCAGGGGACTAGCGGGAGCAAATGAGCAGTTCTTC
v_gene: TRBV5-8; j_gene: TRBJ1-1; d_gene: -; abundance: -; CDR3aa: CASSPRRGAFF; CDR3nt: TGTGCCAGCAGCCCACGGAGGGGAGCTTTCTTT
v_gene: TRBV18; j_gene: TRBJ1-2; d_gene: -; abundance: -; CDR3aa: CASSEPDSYGYTF; CDR3nt: TGTGCCAGCTCCGAACCCGACTCCTATGGCTACACCTTC
v_gene: TRBV6-5; j_gene: TRBJ2-7; d_gene: TRBD2; abundance: -; CDR3aa: CASSYRRLAGTYEQYF; CDR3nt: TGTGCCAGCAGTTACCGACGACTAGCGGGGACCTACGAGCAGTACTTC
v_gene: TRBV11-2; j_gene: TRBJ1-4; d_gene: TRBD1; abundance: -; CDR3aa: CASSLTGGNEKLFF; CDR3nt: TGTGCCAGCAGCTTGACAGGGGGGAATGAAAAACTGTTTTTT
v_gene: TRBV11-2; j_gene: TRBJ1-4; d_gene: -; abundance: few; CDR3aa: CASSLGSGRSNEKLFF; CDR3nt: TGTGCCAGCAGCTTAGGGTCAGGCCGATCTAATGAAAAACTGTTTTTT
v_gene: TRBV27; j_gene: TRBJ2-7; d_gene: -; abundance: once; CDR3aa: CASTPASSSYEQYF; CDR3nt: TGTGCCAGCACCCCCGCGTCTAGCTCCTACGAGCAGTACTTC
v_gene: TRBV7-2; j_gene: TRBJ2-2; d_gene: TRBD1; abundance: -; CDR3aa: CASSLLSTGMTGELFF; CDR3nt: TGTGCCAGCAGCTTGCTCTCGACAGGGATGACCGGGGAGCTGTTTTTT
v_gene: TRBV6-5; j_gene: TRBJ2-7; d_gene: TRBD1; abundance: -; CDR3aa: CASSYSRTGNAEQYF; CDR3nt: TGTGCCAGCAGTTACTCCCGGACAGGGAATGCCGAGCAGTACTTC
v_gene: TRBV5-1; j_gene: TRBJ2-7; d_gene: -; abundance: -; CDR3aa: CASSREGASYEQYF; CDR3nt: TGCGCCAGCAGCCGGGAGGGGGCATCCTACGAGCAGTACTTC
v_gene: TRBV27; j_gene: TRBJ2-1; d_gene: TRBD2; abundance: -; CDR3aa: CASSLWLAGVHEQFF; CDR3nt: TGTGCCAGCAGTTTATGGCTAGCGGGAGTACATGAGCAGTTCTTC
v_gene: TRBV6-1; j_gene: TRBJ1-3; d_gene: -; abundance: -; CDR3aa: CASSEEFRTAAGNTIYF; CDR3nt: TGTGCCAGCAGTGAAGAATTTAGGACAGCGGCTGGAAACACCATATATTTT
v_gene: TRBV30; j_gene: TRBJ1-1; d_gene: TRBD1; abundance: -; CDR3aa: CASQGDSNTEAFF; CDR3nt: TGTGCCTCACAGGGGGACAGCAACACTGAAGCTTTCTTT
v_gene: TRBV5-1; j_gene: TRBJ2-3; d_gene: TRBD1; abundance: -; CDR3aa: CASSFGGQGADTQYF; CDR3nt: TGCGCCAGCAGCTTTGGGGGACAGGGTGCGGATACGCAGTATTTT
v_gene: TRBV29-1; j_gene: TRBJ2-7; d_gene: -; abundance: -; CDR3aa: CSVRDVYEQYF; CDR3nt: TGCAGCGTTCGGGATGTATACGAGCAGTACTTC
v_gene: TRBV18; j_gene: TRBJ1-2; d_gene: TRBD1; abundance: -; CDR3aa: CASSPRDSPYGYTF; CDR3nt: TGTGCCAGCTCACCACGGGACAGTCCCTATGGCTACACCTTC
v_gene: TRBV19; j_gene: TRBJ2-1; d_gene: -; abundance: -; CDR3aa: CASSQRSGWGDNEQFF; CDR3nt: TGTGCCAGTAGTCAGCGTTCGGGCTGGGGCGACAATGAGCAGTTCTTC
v_gene: TRBV6-1; j_gene: TRBJ2-2; d_gene: -; abundance: -; CDR3aa: CASSEPSNTGELFF; CDR3nt: TGTGCCAGCAGTGAACCCTCGAACACCGGGGAGCTGTTTTTT
v_gene: TRBV18; j_gene: TRBJ1-4; d_gene: TRBD1; abundance: -; CDR3aa: CASSQGAEDEKLFF; CDR3nt: TGTGCCAGCTCTCAGGGGGCGGAGGATGAAAAACTGTTTTTT
v_gene: TRBV19; j_gene: TRBJ2-7; d_gene: -; abundance: -; CDR3aa: CASSIGGISYEQYF; CDR3nt: TGTGCCAGTAGTATAGGAGGGATATCCTACGAGCAGTACTTC
v_gene: TRBV19; j_gene: TRBJ2-7; d_gene: TRBD1; abundance: -; CDR3aa: CASRDRGSYEQYF; CDR3nt: TGTGCCAGTCGCGACAGGGGTTCCTACGAGCAGTACTTC
v_gene: TRBV28; j_gene: TRBJ2-7; d_gene: -; abundance: -; CDR3aa: CASSLEVTSYEQYF; CDR3nt: TGTGCCAGCAGCTTGGAGGTCACCTCCTACGAGCAGTACTTC
v_gene: TRBV11-1; j_gene: TRBJ1-1; d_gene: -; abundance: once; CDR3aa: CASSRQADTEAFF; CDR3nt: TGTGCCAGCAGCCGCCAGGCTGACACTGAAGCTTTCTTT
v_gene: TRBV29-1; j_gene: TRBJ1-1; d_gene: -; abundance: -; CDR3aa: CSVSQGSTEAFF; CDR3nt: TGCAGCGTTTCTCAGGGGAGCACTGAAGCTTTCTTT
v_gene: TRBV7-2; j_gene: TRBJ2-4; d_gene: -; abundance: -; CDR3aa: CASSLDSGNIQYF; CDR3nt: TGTGCCAGCAGCCTCGACAGCGGGAACATTCAGTACTTC
v_gene: TRBV29-1; j_gene: TRBJ2-1; d_gene: TRBD2; abundance: once; CDR3aa: CSGEGLARNEQFF; CDR3nt: TGCAGCGGTGAGGGACTAGCGCGGAATGAGCAGTTCTTC
v_gene: TRBV28; j_gene: TRBJ2-6; d_gene: -; abundance: -; CDR3aa: CASSSRGSGANVLTF; CDR3nt: TGTGCCAGCAGTTCAAGGGGCTCTGGGGCCAACGTCCTGACTTTC
v_gene: TRBV19; j_gene: TRBJ1-3; d_gene: TRBD1; abundance: -; CDR3aa: CASRDRPISGNTIYF; CDR3nt: TGTGCCAGCCGGGACAGGCCAATCTCTGGAAACACCATATATTTT
v_gene: TRBV4-2; j_gene: TRBJ2-5; d_gene: TRBD1; abundance: -; CDR3aa: CASSQTGQGRETQYF; CDR3nt: TGTGCCAGCAGCCAGACGGGACAGGGACGAGAGACCCAGTACTTC
v_gene: TRBV19; j_gene: TRBJ2-7; d_gene: -; abundance: -; CDR3aa: CASSLRGTLYEQYF; CDR3nt: TGTGCCAGTAGTCTTAGGGGGACATTGTACGAGCAGTACTTC
v_gene: TRBV6-6; j_gene: TRBJ2-7; d_gene: -; abundance: -; CDR3aa: CASSSPVGRGEEQYF; CDR3nt: TGTGCCAGCAGTTCCCCTGTGGGGCGCGGAGAAGAGCAGTACTTC
v_gene: TRBV2; j_gene: TRBJ1-1; d_gene: TRBD1; abundance: -; CDR3aa: CASSEGPGGELMNTEAFF; CDR3nt: TGTGCCAGCAGTGAAGGCCCAGGGGGCGAACTCATGAACACTGAAGCTTTCTTT
v_gene: TRBV9; j_gene: TRBJ2-1; d_gene: -; abundance: -; CDR3aa: CASSVDRANEQFF; CDR3nt: TGTGCCAGCAGCGTAGACAGAGCTAATGAGCAGTTCTTC
v_gene: TRBV12-5; j_gene: TRBJ2-7; d_gene: TRBD2; abundance: -; CDR3aa: CASGLDGGLTTEQYF; CDR3nt: TGTGCTAGTGGTTTGGACGGGGGACTAACGACCGAGCAGTACTTC
v_gene: TRBV9; j_gene: TRBJ2-2; d_gene: -; abundance: -; CDR3aa: CASSVTGTGELFF; CDR3nt: TGTGCCAGCAGCGTTACAGGGACCGGGGAGCTGTTTTTT
v_gene: TRBV4-1; j_gene: TRBJ2-3; d_gene: TRBD2; abundance: -; CDR3aa: CASSQDSGGSRTDTQYF; CDR3nt: TGCGCCAGCAGCCAAGATTCGGGAGGGAGTCGCACAGATACGCAGTATTTT